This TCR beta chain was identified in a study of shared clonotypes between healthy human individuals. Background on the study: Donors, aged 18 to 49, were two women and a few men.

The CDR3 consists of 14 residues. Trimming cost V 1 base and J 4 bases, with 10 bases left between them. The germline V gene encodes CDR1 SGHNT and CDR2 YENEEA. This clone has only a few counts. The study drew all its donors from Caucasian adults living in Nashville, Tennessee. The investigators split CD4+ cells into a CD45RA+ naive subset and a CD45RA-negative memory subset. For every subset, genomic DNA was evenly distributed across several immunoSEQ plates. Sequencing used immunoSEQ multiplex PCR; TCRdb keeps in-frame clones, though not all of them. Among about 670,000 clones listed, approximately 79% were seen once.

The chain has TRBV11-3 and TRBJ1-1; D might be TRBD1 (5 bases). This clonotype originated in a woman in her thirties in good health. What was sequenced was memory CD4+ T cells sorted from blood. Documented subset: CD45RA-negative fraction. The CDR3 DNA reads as TGTGCCAGCAGCTTAGCGACTAGGGGCACTGAAGCTTTCTTT. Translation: CASSLATRGTEAFF.